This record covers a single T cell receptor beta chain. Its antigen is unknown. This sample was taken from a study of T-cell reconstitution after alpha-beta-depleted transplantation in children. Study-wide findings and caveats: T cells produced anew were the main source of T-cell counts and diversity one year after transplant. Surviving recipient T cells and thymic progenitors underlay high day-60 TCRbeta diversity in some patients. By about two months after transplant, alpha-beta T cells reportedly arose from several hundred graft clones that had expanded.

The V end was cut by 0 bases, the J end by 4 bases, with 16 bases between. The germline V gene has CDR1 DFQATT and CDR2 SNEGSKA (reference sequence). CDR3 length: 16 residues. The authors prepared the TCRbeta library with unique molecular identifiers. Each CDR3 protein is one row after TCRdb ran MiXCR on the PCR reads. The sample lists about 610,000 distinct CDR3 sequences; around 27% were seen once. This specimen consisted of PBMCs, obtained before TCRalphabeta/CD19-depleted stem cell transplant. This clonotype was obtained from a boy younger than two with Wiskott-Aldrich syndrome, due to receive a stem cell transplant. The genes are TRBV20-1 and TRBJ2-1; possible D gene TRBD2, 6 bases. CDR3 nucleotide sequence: TGCAGTGCTAGAGATAGTCGGGGGAACCCTTACAATGAGCAGTTCTTC. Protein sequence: CSARDSRGNPYNEQFF.